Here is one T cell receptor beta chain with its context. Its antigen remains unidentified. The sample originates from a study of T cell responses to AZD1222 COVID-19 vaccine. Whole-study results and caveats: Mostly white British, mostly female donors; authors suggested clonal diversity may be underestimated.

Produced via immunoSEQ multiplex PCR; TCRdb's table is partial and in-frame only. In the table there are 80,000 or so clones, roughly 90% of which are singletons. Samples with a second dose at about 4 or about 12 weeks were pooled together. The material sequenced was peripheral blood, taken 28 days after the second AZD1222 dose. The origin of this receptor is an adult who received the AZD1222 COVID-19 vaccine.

In DNA, the CDR3 is TGCGCCAGCAGCAGGGAATTTCCTGCAACTAATGAAAAACTGTTTTTT. Its translation is CASSREFPATNEKLFF. The chain uses TRBV5-1 and TRBJ1-4; D remains unclear. Germline CDR1 reads SGHRS; CDR2 reads YFSETQ. This CDR3 is built from 16 residues. V lost 4 bases, J lost 0 bases, and 13 bases lay in between.